Listed here are 16 T cell receptor beta chains from one sample, sequenced in a study of CD8+CD57+ T cells in acquired aplastic anemia. Genomic DNA acted as the template from which TCR beta VDJ combination and CDR3 sequence profiling were carried out. Each CDR3 protein is one row after TCRdb ran MiXCR on the reads. The sample contains approximately 250,000 distinct CDR3 sequences, approximately 80% of which appear only once. The patients chosen for sequencing had shown expansion of CD8+CD57+ cells (detected by flow cytometry). Sequenced: sorted CD4+, CD8+, or CD8+CD57+ T cells (not recorded which) from PBMCs. Every receptor here comes from a human donor with aplastic anemia.

Many counts were recorded for this clonotype. The V call is TRBV11-3, the J call TRBJ2-7; 7 bases fit TRBD1. The trim removed 3 bases at V and 2 bases at J, leaving 4 bases unmatched. This CDR3 contains 14 residues. CDR1 is SGHNT and CDR2 is YENEEA in the germline V gene. This chain's CDR3 is CASSLRGTAYEQYV. CDR3 bases: TGTGCCAGCAGCTTGCGTGGGACAGCCTACGAGCAGTACGTC.

Points on this clonotype: The junction shows a germline mismatch at one end, possibly a read error. The chain couples TRBV7-3 to TRBJ2-3; no clear D gene. Germline V gene lookup returns CDR1 SGHTA and CDR2 FQGTGA. The CDR3 is made up of 12 amino acids. CDR3 residues: CASSLRPGTQRF. In DNA form, the CDR3 reads TGTGCCAGCAGCTTAAGACCAGGTACGCAGCGCTTC.

The chain combines TRBV19 with TRBJ1-1; 7 bases fit TRBD1. The J segment lost 6 bases and the V segment lost 3 bases, leaving 4 bases of the junction unmatched. CDR3 length: 13 amino acids. CDR1 and CDR2 (germline): LNHDA, SQIVND (reference sequence). The CDR3 loop is CASSMGRGAEAFF. The CDR3 DNA reads TGTGCCAGTAGTATGGGCAGGGGGGCTGAAGCTTTCTTT. The full variable domain, with the rest looked up from reference TRBV19 and TRBJ1-1, is DGGITQSPKYLFRKEGQNVTLSCEQNLNHDAMYWYRQDPGQGLRLIYYSQIVNDFQKGDIAEGYSVSREKKESFPLTVTSAQKNPTAFYLCASSMGRGAEAFFGQGTRLTVV.

About this clonotype: One end of the junction does not line up with germline, which may come from a read error. The chain couples TRBV2 to TRBJ1-2; D is possibly TRBD1 (5 bases). In germline, CDR1 is SNHLY, CDR2 FYNNEI. CDR3 length equals 13 residues. CDR3 in amino acids: CASGDGVTDRHYF. The DNA of the CDR3 is TGCGCCAGCGGGGACGGGGTCACAGATAGGCACTATTTT.

V gene TRBV25-1 combines with J gene TRBJ1-6; 7 bases align to TRBD1. Germline lookup yields CDR1 MGHDK and CDR2 SYGVNS. The CDR3 consists of 13 residues. The V gene end was trimmed by 4 bases and the J gene end by 9 bases; junction bases not matched to a gene: 3. DNA for the CDR3: TGTGCCAGCAGTGTAGACAGGGCTTCACCCCTCCACTTT. This translates into CASSVDRASPLHF.

With regard to this clonotype: At one end, the junction sequence differs from germline, possibly due to a read error. The chain couples TRBV7-2 to TRBJ2-2, with D perhaps assigned TRBD1 or TRBD2 (5 bases each). Germline values: CDR1 SGHTA, CDR2 FQGNSA. There are 12 residues in the CDR3. DNA for the CDR3: TGTGCCAGCAGCTTAGCGGCCGGGGCCCAGTTGTTT. It codes for CASSLAAGAQLF.

V and J are TRBV19 and TRBJ2-1; D may be TRBD1 or TRBD2 (6 bases each). CDR1 LNHDA and CDR2 SQIVND come from the germline V gene (reference sequence). V was pared by 5 bases and J by 10 bases, with 21 bases between. The CDR3 length is 15 residues. CDR3 region: CASSERLGGTYEQFF. CDR3 sequence (DNA): TGTGCCAGTAGTGAAAGACTCGGGGGCACCTACGAGCAGTTCTTC.

Concerning this clonotype itself: At one of its ends the junction is not consistent with the germline gene, which may arise from a read error. The chain carries TRBV7-8 and TRBJ1-1; D is perhaps TRBD1 (5 bases). CDR3 length: 15 residues. Germline lookup yields CDR1 SGHVS and CDR2 FQNEAQ. CDR3 DNA sequence: TGTGCCAGCAGCTTAGATCTGACAGCCGACACTGAATCTTTCTTT. Amino acid sequence: CASSLDLTADTESFF.

V and J are TRBV10-1 and TRBJ2-7, with 7 bases fitting TRBD1. Germline CDR1 and CDR2: WNHNN and SYGVQD (reference sequence). The CDR3 loop spans 14 amino acids. V shed 5 bases, J shed 3 bases, and the junction held 7 bases outside the gene matches. The CDR3 loop is CASSSFRDSYEQYF. For the CDR3, the DNA is TGCGCCAGCAGTAGTTTCCGGGACAGCTACGAGCAGTACTTC.

In regard to this clonotype: Because it lacks the conserved phenylalanine or tryptophan at the end, this CDR3 is likely a read error. The DNA is left out, because the CDR3 cannot be placed on it with certainty; the CDR3 is given as TCRdb lists it. This chain uses TRBV7-3 with TRBJ2-3; the DNA was not used to check the table's D call, TRBD1. Germline CDR1 SGHTA, CDR2 FQGTGA. The CDR3 length equals 13 residues, ends included. This CDR3 reads CASGAGGTYTQTL.

This sequence joins TRBV7-2 and TRBJ1-2; D might be TRBD1 (5 bases). There are 15 residues in the CDR3. Germline V gene lookup returns CDR1 SGHTA and CDR2 FQGNSA. The V end was cut by 5 bases, the J end by 4 bases, with 17 bases between. In DNA form, the CDR3 reads TGTGCCAGCAGCCTCACAGGACTAATGGGCTATGGCTACACCTTC. Translated, it gives CASSLTGLMGYGYTF. Based on the CDR3 plus reference TRBV7-2 and TRBJ1-2, the full variable domain is GAGVSQSPSNKVTEKGKDVELRCDPISGHTALYWYRQSLGQGLEFLIYFQGNSAPDKSGLPSDRFSAERTGGSVSTLTIQRTQQEDSAVYLCASSLTGLMGYGYTFGSGTRLTVV.

The V call is TRBV2, the J call TRBJ1-4; no clear D. The V gene's germline CDR1 is SNHLY and CDR2 FYNNEI. V gave up 5 bases and J gave up 10 bases, with 17 bases separating them. The CDR3 runs to 14 residues. The CDR3 nucleotides are TGTGCCAGCAGTTACGACGGGAATGGGCGAAAACTGTTTTTT. Its protein product is CASSYDGNGRKLFF.

Of note for this clonotype: As the CDR3 is not closed by the conserved phenylalanine or tryptophan, this likely results from a read error. Because the CDR3's place on the DNA is in doubt, the DNA is left out and the CDR3 is given as listed by TCRdb. This chain uses TRBV7-9 with TRBJ2-3. The CDR3 region is 13 residues in length, termini included. Per germline, CDR1 SEHNR and CDR2 FQNEAQ (reference sequence). The CDR3 here is CASSLGGSYGEYV.

As for this clonotype: Without the conserved terminal phenylalanine or tryptophan, this CDR3 likely stems from a read error. The chain has TRBV7-9 and TRBJ2-2, with D perhaps assigned TRBD1 or TRBD2 (5 bases each). V dropped 5 bases and J dropped 13 bases, with 14 bases sitting between them. Per germline, CDR1 SEHNR and CDR2 FQNEAQ (reference sequence). The CDR3 covers 12 residues. CDR3 nucleotides: TGTGCCAGCAGCGGGGTCGCAGGGAGGCTGTTTTTG. It translates to CASSGVAGRLFL.

The CDR3 loop is CASSLVRDLNSPLHF. For the CDR3, the DNA is TGTGCCAGCAGCTTAGTTCGGGATCTTAATTCACCCCTCCACTTT. This sequence joins TRBV7-6 and TRBJ1-6; D uncertain. V was trimmed by 1 base and J by 6 bases, leaving 10 bases between them. Germline values: CDR1 SGHVS, CDR2 FNYEAQ. This CDR3 contains 15 residues.

The chain links TRBV7-3 to TRBJ2-1, with D unclear. The ends were cut back, 5 bases at V and 8 bases at J, with 22 bases in the middle. The germline V gene has CDR1 SGHTA and CDR2 FQGTGA. This CDR3 is 16 amino acids long. For the CDR3, the DNA is TGTGCCAGCAGCGTCCAAAGAAGTTTGGCCCGCGATGAGCAGTTCTTC. Its translation: CASSVQRSLARDEQFF.